What follows are 29 T cell receptor beta chains derived from one specimen sequenced in a study of blood T cell repertoires in COVID-19. The repertoire was sequenced with immunoSEQ multiplex PCR; TCRdb's copy has only in-frame clones and lacks some. The table shows 95,000 to 150,000 clones, with 60% to 85% occurring only once. Material: peripheral blood. The receptors shown here come from a man between 65 and 85 years old with acute or convalescent COVID-19.

This clone has just a few counts. CDR3 sequence (DNA): TGTGCCAGCAGCTTAGAAGGGGGGGACGGCTACACCTTC. The encoded protein is CASSLEGGDGYTF. The chain uses TRBV7-9 and TRBJ1-2; D might be TRBD1 (6 bases). Trimming took off 1 base at V and 8 bases at J, with 11 bases between the two ends. This CDR3 is 13 amino acids long. CDR1 SEHNR and CDR2 FQNEAQ come from the germline V gene (reference sequence). The entire variable domain, with the rest obtained from reference TRBV7-9 and TRBJ1-2, is as follows: DTGVSQNPRHKITKRGQNVTFRCDPISEHNRLYWYRQTLGQGPEFLTYFQNEAQLEKSRLLSDRFSAERPKGSFSTLEIQRTEQGDSAMYLCASSLEGGDGYTFGSGTRLTVV.

This clone was seen just once. The V call is TRBV3-1 (or the pseudogene TRBV3-2), the J call TRBJ2-7, with a tentative D call TRBD1 (6 bases). Germline V gene data show CDR1 as LGHDT and CDR2 as YNNKEL (reference sequence). This CDR3 comprises 15 residues. The germline V and J ends were trimmed by 4 bases and 2 bases, with 15 bases remaining between them. As DNA, the CDR3 is TGTGCCAGCAGCCCAGGTCCGGGACAACCCTACGAGCAGTACTTC. Its translation: CASSPGPGQPYEQYF.

J is TRBJ1-5 and V is TRBV7-2, with D hard to call. Per germline, CDR1 SGHTA and CDR2 FQGNSA. CDR3 size: 14 residues. V was clipped by 5 bases and J by 6 bases, with 14 bases between them. The CDR3 nucleotides are TGTGCCAGCAGCGACCGGACTGTATTTCAGCCCCAGCATTTT. Protein: CASSDRTVFQPQHF.

V is TRBV11-2 and J is TRBJ2-3, with TRBD2 as a possible D gene (5 bases). This CDR3 spans 13 amino acids. Germline V gene sequence: CDR1 SGHAT, CDR2 FQNNGV. Trimming left V 6 bases short and J 2 bases short, with 9 bases between. The CDR3 sequence: CASREVLTDTQYF. In DNA, the CDR3 is TGTGCCAGCAGGGAGGTCCTCACAGATACGCAGTATTTT.

The chain links TRBV19 to TRBJ1-1; D is ambiguous. The CDR3 is made up of 15 amino acids. In germline, CDR1 is LNHDA, CDR2 SQIVND (reference sequence). V lost 2 bases and J 0 bases, leaving 10 bases between the germline ends. The CDR3 nucleotides are TGTGCCAGTAGTATATACCAGGAACTGAACACTGAAGCTTTCTTT. Amino acids: CASSIYQELNTEAFF.

The table lists this clone with a few counts. The chain employs TRBV9 and TRBJ1-1, with D tentatively TRBD1 (5 bases). Deletions cut 3 bases from V and 6 bases from J, with 12 bases between. Germline V gene sequence: CDR1 SGDLS, CDR2 YYNGEE. CDR3 length: 13 residues. CDR3 residues: CASSAQGFAEAFF. As DNA, the CDR3 is TGTGCCAGCAGCGCGCAGGGTTTCGCTGAAGCTTTCTTT.

The chain is built from TRBV5-1 and TRBJ2-3, with D tentatively TRBD2 (6 bases). Germline V gene sequence: CDR1 SGHRS, CDR2 YFSETQ. This CDR3 spans 17 amino acids. The V and J ends lost 2 bases and 1 base respectively, with 17 bases between them. Written as DNA, the CDR3 is TGCGCCAGCAGCTTAGGTAACCCGGGGGTCGGCACAGATACGCAGTATTTT. The encoded protein is CASSLGNPGVGTDTQYF.

This chain links TRBV7-3 with TRBJ1-4, with 7 bases lining up with TRBD1. CDR1 is SGHTA, CDR2 FQGTGA, per germline. The CDR3 runs to 18 residues. The trim removed 1 base at V and 5 bases at J, leaving 13 bases unmatched. CDR3 loop: CASSLIRTGGIRNEKLFF. The CDR3 nucleotides are TGTGCCAGCAGCTTAATACGGACAGGAGGTATTAGAAATGAAAAACTGTTTTTT.

CDR3 protein: CASSHRTGGTEAFF. DNA of the CDR3: TGTGCCAGCAGCCATAGGACAGGGGGCACTGAAGCTTTCTTT. This chain joins TRBV3-1 (or the pseudogene TRBV3-2) and TRBJ1-1, with TRBD1 identical over 10 bases. The V and J ends lost 3 bases and 4 bases, in that order; junction bases with no gene match: 2. This CDR3 region has 14 residues. Germline V gives CDR1 LGHDT, CDR2 YNNKEL (reference sequence).

The V gene is TRBV7-3, the J gene TRBJ2-3; TRBD2 might be the D (6 bases). The V and J ends lost 1 base and 2 bases respectively, with 13 bases between them. Germline CDR1 and CDR2: SGHTA and FQGTGA. CDR3 length: 16 amino acids. CDR3 protein: CASSLRRDGYTDTQYF. The CDR3 coding sequence is TGTGCCAGCAGCTTAAGGCGGGACGGATACACAGATACGCAGTATTTT.

The chain combines TRBV15 with TRBJ1-2, with a possible D match to TRBD1 (5 bases). CDR1 and CDR2 (germline): LNHNV, YYDKDF (reference sequence). This CDR3 spans 15 amino acids. V lost 4 bases and J 1 base, leaving 13 bases between the germline ends. In DNA, the CDR3 is TGTGCCACCAGCATCCGGCGGAGGGGTAACTATGGCTACACCTTC. Translated: CATSIRRRGNYGYTF.

The chain links TRBV21-1 to TRBJ1-5; the DNA was not used to check the table's D call, TRBD1. TRBV21-1 counts as a pseudogene. This CDR3 has 20 residues. In DNA form, the CDR3 reads TGTGCCAGCAGCCCTATACTACGACAGGGGGCGAATTATAGCAATCAGCCCCAGCATTTT. As protein: CASSPILRQGANYSNQPQHF.

The count of this clone is one. V gene TRBV7-2 combines with J gene TRBJ2-5, with a possible D match to TRBD1 (5 bases). CDR1 is SGHTA, CDR2 FQGNSA, per germline. V lost 2 bases and J 4 bases, leaving 11 bases between the germline ends. This CDR3 comprises 14 residues. As DNA, the CDR3 is TGTGCCAGCAGCTTAAGGTGGGGCGGAGAGACCCAGTACTTC. Translation: CASSLRWGGETQYF.

The V call is TRBV7-3, the J call TRBJ2-5, with D hard to call. Germline values: CDR1 SGHTA, CDR2 FQGTGA. The CDR3 is 13 residues long. The germline V and J ends were trimmed by 5 bases and 5 bases, with 12 bases remaining between them. The CDR3 here is CASSASRRETQYF. The CDR3 bases are TGTGCCAGCAGCGCCTCTCGCCGGGAGACCCAGTACTTC.

The rearrangement uses TRBV30 and TRBJ2-7; 9 positions match TRBD2. Trimming at V came to 0 bases and at J to 7 bases, leaving 4 bases not matched to a gene. The CDR3 contains 13 residues. Germline values: CDR1 GTSNPN, CDR2 SVGIG (reference sequence). DNA of the CDR3: TGTGCCTGGAGTGTGCTAGCGGGGATGGAGCAGTACTTC. Translated, it gives CAWSVLAGMEQYF.

This clone was observed a few times. J is TRBJ1-1 and V is TRBV4-2, with D maybe TRBD1 (5 bases). The CDR3 is 15 residues long. Trimming stripped 4 bases from V and 4 bases from J, with 16 bases between. The V gene's germline CDR1 is LGHNA and CDR2 YNFKEQ. DNA for the CDR3: TGTGCCAGCAGCCGGGGCTCTTACGAAAGCACTGAAGCTTTCTTT. Its translation is CASSRGSYESTEAFF.

The CDR3 DNA reads TGCGCCAGCAGCTTGTTTCCCGGACAGGGGGGCCATAACACAGATACGCAGTATTTT. Its translation is CASSLFPGQGGHNTDTQYF. The V gene is TRBV5-1, the J gene TRBJ2-3; 10 nucleotides align to TRBD1. Trimming took 1 base from V and 2 from J; bases not matched to a gene: 13. Germline lookup yields CDR1 SGHRS and CDR2 YFSETQ. The length of the CDR3 is 19 residues.

The V call is TRBV7-2, the J call TRBJ1-5; 9 nucleotides agree with TRBD1. V shed 1 base, J shed 8 bases, and the junction held 9 bases outside the gene matches. CDR1 and CDR2 (germline): SGHTA, FQGNSA. CDR3 size: 16 residues. Here the CDR3 DNA reads TGTGCCAGCAGCTTAGTTGGGACAGGGTTTTGGAAGCCCCAGCATTTT. This translates into CASSLVGTGFWKPQHF.

The chain carries TRBV5-1 and TRBJ2-5; no firm D call. V lost 2 bases and J 1 base, leaving 6 bases between the germline ends. The CDR3 loop spans 13 amino acids. Germline lookup yields CDR1 SGHRS and CDR2 YFSETQ. The DNA of the CDR3 is TGCGCCAGCAGCTTTGGGCCCCAAGAGACCCAGTACTTC. Its protein product is CASSFGPQETQYF.

The chain joins TRBV7-8 to TRBJ1-4; D remains ambiguous. Germline CDR1 is SGHVS and CDR2 is FQNEAQ. CDR3 length equals 11 residues. Between the trimmed V and J ends, which lost 2 bases and 13 bases, there was a span of 8 bases. CDR3 in DNA: TGTGCCAGCAGCTTAAATGCGAGACTGTTTTTT. It translates to CASSLNARLFF.

The chain couples TRBV4-3 to TRBJ1-1, with D tentatively TRBD1 (5 bases). The length of the CDR3 is 14 residues. Germline V gene sequence: CDR1 LGHNA, CDR2 YSLEER. V was cut by 4 bases and J by 1 base, with 10 bases left in between. Here the CDR3 DNA reads TGCGCCAGCAGCCTCTTCCAGGGGAACACTGAAGCTTTCTTT. This encodes CASSLFQGNTEAFF.

V and J are TRBV7-2 and TRBJ2-3; no firm D call. Germline V gives CDR1 SGHTA, CDR2 FQGNSA. The CDR3 runs 15 residues. Trimming pared 1 base from V and 5 bases from J, leaving 13 bases between. CDR3 bases: TGTGCCAGCAGCTTAGGAGGAACGCGATTAGATACGCAGTATTTT. Translating gives CASSLGGTRLDTQYF.

The chain combines TRBV5-1 with TRBJ1-1; possible D gene TRBD1, 5 bases. Deletions cut 4 bases from V and 5 bases from J, with 12 bases between. This CDR3 contains 13 residues. Germline CDR1 and CDR2: SGHRS and YFSETQ. As DNA, the CDR3 is TGCGCCAGCAGCGGAGGGGACGGGACTGAAGCTTTCTTT. It codes for CASSGGDGTEAFF.

The rearrangement joins TRBV7-3 to TRBJ2-5; 12 nucleotides match TRBD1. The CDR3 totals 15 residues. V dropped 4 bases and J dropped 5; count of bases not matched to a gene: 5. Germline loops: CDR1 SGHTA, CDR2 FQGTGA. DNA for the CDR3: TGTGCCAGCAGCTCGGGACAGGGGGCGTCGGAGACCCAGTACTTC. It codes for CASSSGQGASETQYF.

This clone was counted a few times. The V and J genes are TRBV20-1 and TRBJ2-3; possible D gene TRBD1, 6 bases. This CDR3 contains 16 residues. Germline-derived CDR1 and CDR2 are DFQATT and SNEGSKA (reference sequence). V was clipped by 3 bases and J by 2 bases, with 18 bases between them. The CDR3: CSASPLGTLFTDTQYF. In DNA form, the CDR3 reads TGCAGTGCTAGTCCGCTGGGGACATTGTTCACAGATACGCAGTATTTT.

This chain joins TRBV11-2 and TRBJ2-5, with D perhaps matching TRBD1 (6 bases). Trimming cost V 5 bases and J 1 base, with 17 bases left between them. Germline CDR1 is SGHAT and CDR2 is FQNNGV. This CDR3 region has 16 residues. Here the CDR3 DNA reads TGTGCCAGCAGCCCTGGATGGACAGCGTCCCAAGAGACCCAGTACTTC. Its translation: CASSPGWTASQETQYF.

The chain employs TRBV3-1 (or the pseudogene TRBV3-2) and TRBJ1-3; D uncertain. The germline V gene has CDR1 LGHDT and CDR2 YNNKEL (reference sequence). This CDR3 spans 14 amino acids. V was trimmed by 2 bases and J by 0 bases, leaving 5 bases between them. The CDR3 spells CASSQSGSGNTIYF. As DNA, the CDR3 is TGTGCCAGCAGCCAAAGCGGCTCTGGAAACACCATATATTTT.

This clone was seen just once. V usage is TRBV4-1 and J usage is TRBJ2-1; TRBD1 matches at 8 bases. CDR3 length: 18 amino acids. The V segment lost 0 bases and the J segment 1 base; nucleotides outside the gene matches: 8. Per the germline V gene, CDR1 is MGHRA and CDR2 is YSYEKL. The CDR3 here is CASSQDILQGASYNEQFF. The CDR3 DNA reads TGCGCCAGCAGCCAAGATATCCTCCAGGGGGCATCCTACAATGAGCAGTTCTTC.

The chain recombines TRBV5-6 with TRBJ1-2, with D tentatively TRBD1 (6 bases). Germline V CDR1 and CDR2: SGHDT, YYEEEE. The CDR3 length is 16 residues. Trimming cost V 4 bases and J 2 bases, with 18 bases left between them. In DNA form, the CDR3 reads TGTGCCAGCAGCCCGGCCGGGACACCGACCAACTATGGCTACACCTTC. Translation gives CASSPAGTPTNYGYTF.